The sequence of this T cell receptor beta chain was determined in a study of blood T cell repertoires in COVID-19. Looking at the study overall: From the United States, Italy and Spain came samples of acute and convalescent COVID-19. From T cells, B-cell-depleted T cells, or PBMCs came the material, which was cDNA or gDNA.

From germline, CDR1 is SEHNR and CDR2 FQNEAQ (reference sequence). This CDR3 spans 15 amino acids. V lost 5 bases to trimming and J lost 4 bases; unmatched junction nucleotides: 5. In the study's own analysis: Reference gene primer amplification yielded estimated nucleated cell counts. The repertoire was sequenced with immunoSEQ multiplex PCR; TCRdb's copy has only in-frame clones and lacks some. The V and J calls and clone size are taken from that table; D and trimming were inferred from the DNA. This repertoire shows around 94,000 clones, more than 85% found once; its top ten account for around 3%.

The receptor was isolated from a middle-aged man with active or convalescent COVID-19. The V call is TRBV7-9, the J call TRBJ2-2; 9 nucleotides agree with TRBD1. Sequencing input: peripheral blood. For the CDR3, the DNA is TGTGCCAGCAGCGCCGGGACAGGGCCCACCGGGGAGCTGTTTTTT. Translation gives CASSAGTGPTGELFF.